Following are 11 T cell receptor beta chains from one sample sequenced in a study of cytotoxic CD8 clonotypes in ibrutinib-treated CLL. The table came from immunoSEQ multiplex PCR; TCRdb's copy has only in-frame clones and leaves some out. The sample shows roughly 180,000 clones, over 60% of them seen only once. The sample in question was PBMCs, obtained after 24 months of ibrutinib treatment. These TCRs come from a human donor with chronic lymphocytic leukemia.

This chain links TRBV28 with TRBJ2-7; D gene unclear. V lost 5 bases to trimming and J lost 1 base, with 9 bases between them. The CDR3 length is 13 residues. Germline V gene lookup returns CDR1 MDHEN and CDR2 SYDVKM. CDR3 DNA sequence: TGTGCCAGCAGTCTGGGCAGATCCTACGAGCAGTACTTC. As protein: CASSLGRSYEQYF. Based on the CDR3 plus reference TRBV28 and TRBJ2-7, the full variable domain is DVKVTQSSRYLVKRTGEKVFLECVQDMDHENMFWYRQDPGLGLRLIYFSYDVKMKEKGDIPEGYSVSREKKERFSLILESASTNQTSMYLCASSLGRSYEQYFGPGTRLTVT.

V usage is TRBV5-1 and J usage is TRBJ2-5, with 8 bases identical to TRBD1. Germline trimming cut 1 base from V and 2 bases from J; bases unmatched to any gene: 4. Germline CDR1 reads SGHRS; CDR2 reads YFSETQ. The CDR3 extends over 15 amino acids. This chain's CDR3 is CASSLWGTGQETQYF. Here the CDR3 DNA reads TGCGCCAGCAGCTTGTGGGGGACAGGACAAGAGACCCAGTACTTC.

This clone was recorded only once. The chain employs TRBV2 and TRBJ2-4; 8 bases agree with TRBD1. Trimming took 7 bases from V and 1 from J; bases not matched to a gene: 9. This CDR3 is 16 amino acids long. In germline, CDR1 is SNHLY, CDR2 FYNNEI. CDR3 sequence (DNA): TGTGCCAGCAAAGCGTGGACAGGGCTTGCCAAAAACATTCAGTACTTC. This codes for CASKAWTGLAKNIQYF.

The chain uses TRBV27 and TRBJ1-4; no firm D call. The germline V and J ends were trimmed by 3 bases and 8 bases, with 10 bases remaining between them. CDR3 length equals 13 residues. Germline V CDR1 and CDR2: MNHEY, SMNVEV (reference sequence). The CDR3 nucleotides are TGTGCCAGCAGTTTTCGCAGGTCGGAAAAACTGTTTTTT. Protein: CASSFRRSEKLFF.

This sequence joins TRBV5-6 and TRBJ2-3, with D unresolved. This CDR3 is 14 amino acids long. Germline CDR1 SGHDT, CDR2 YYEEEE. The ends were cut back, 2 bases at V and 2 bases at J, with 9 bases in the middle. CDR3 loop: CASSLRQTTDTQYF. DNA for the CDR3: TGTGCCAGCAGCTTAAGGCAAACCACAGATACGCAGTATTTT.

The CDR3 nucleotides read TGTGCCACCAGCAGAGAGGACGAGTCCTACGAGCAGTACTTC. Translating it yields CATSREDESYEQYF. This chain uses TRBV15 with TRBJ2-7; unclear D gene. Per the germline V gene, CDR1 is LNHNV and CDR2 is YYDKDF (reference sequence). V lost 0 bases and J 1 base, leaving 7 bases between the germline ends. This CDR3 is 14 amino acids long.

This clone was picked up one time. The rearrangement links TRBV7-9 to TRBJ2-3; 8 bases are a match to TRBD1. J was trimmed by 4 bases and V by 9 bases; bases with no gene match: 6. The CDR3 runs 13 residues. Per the germline V gene, CDR1 is SEHNR and CDR2 is FQNEAQ (reference sequence). CDR3 in amino acids: CARGGQASDTQYF. In DNA form, the CDR3 reads TGTGCCAGAGGGGGACAGGCCTCAGATACGCAGTATTTT.

V is TRBV7-9 and J is TRBJ2-4, with TRBD2 identical over 8 bases. In germline, CDR1 is SEHNR, CDR2 FQNEAQ (reference sequence). This CDR3 is built from 16 residues. V trimming: 0 bases; J trimming: 4 bases; junction bases outside the gene matches: 5. The CDR3 nucleotides read TGTGCCAGCAGCTTAGCCGGGAGGGCCATTAAAAACATTCAGTACTTC. This codes for CASSLAGRAIKNIQYF. Based on the CDR3 plus reference TRBV7-9 and TRBJ2-4, the full variable domain is DTGVSQNPRHKITKRGQNVTFRCDPISEHNRLYWYRQTLGQGPEFLTYFQNEAQLEKSRLLSDRFSAERPKGSFSTLEIQRTEQGDSAMYLCASSLAGRAIKNIQYFGAGTRLSVL.

CDR3 nucleotides: TGTGCCAGCAGTGCAAACACAGGGGGAGAGTACAATGAGCAGTTCTTC. This translates into CASSANTGGEYNEQFF. This rearrangement joins TRBV25-1 to TRBJ2-1, with 8 bases identical to TRBD1. V shed 4 bases and J 4 bases; nucleotides not matched to a gene: 9. The CDR3 is 16 amino acids. Germline CDR1 and CDR2: MGHDK and SYGVNS.

This clone was picked up a small number of times. This rearrangement joins TRBV9 to TRBJ1-2; no clear D. Germline V gene lookup returns CDR1 SGDLS and CDR2 YYNGEE. CDR3 length: 11 amino acids. Trimming removed 3 bases at V and 8 bases at J, with 8 bases between. CDR3 sequence reads: CASSAVGGYTF. In nucleotides, the CDR3 is TGTGCCAGCAGCGCCGTGGGGGGCTACACCTTC.

The V call is TRBV7-3, the J call TRBJ2-7; D gene unclear. The CDR3 is 13 residues long. From germline, CDR1 is SGHTA and CDR2 FQGTGA. With 2 bases removed from V and 1 base from J, the gap between germline ends came to 6 bases. The CDR3 region has the DNA TGTGCCAGCAGCTTAGGTCATTCCTACGAGCAGTACTTC. Translating gives CASSLGHSYEQYF.